One and the same sample provided the 14 T cell receptor beta chains below, sequenced in a study of cytomegalovirus exposure and HLA in healthy donors. Primers for the PCR totalled 60 Vbeta and 13 Jbeta. Data came from immunoSEQ multiplex PCR; TCRdb stores just in-frame clones and leaves some out. The repertoire holds fewer than 110,000 clones, with 65% to 75% as singletons. Input material: PBMCs. All receptors come from a woman in her thirties or forties in good health and CMV-seronegative.

The rearrangement uses TRBV5-1 and TRBJ2-7, with 8 positions matching TRBD1. V shed 0 bases and J 5 bases; nucleotides not matched to a gene: 7. CDR1 and CDR2 (germline): SGHRS, YFSETQ. The CDR3 length is 15 residues. The chain's CDR3 is CASSLAAGGGNEQYF. CDR3 DNA: TGCGCCAGCAGCTTGGCGGCAGGGGGCGGGAACGAGCAGTACTTC.

This chain uses TRBV23-1 with TRBJ2-1; D perhaps matches TRBD1 (5 bases). TRBV23-1 is designated an ORF whose function remains uncertain. Trimming took 6 bases from V and 4 from J, leaving 13 bases between them. The CDR3 spans 14 residues. The CDR3 nucleotides read TGCGCCAGCAGGCCGATAAGGGGATACAATGAGCAGTTCTTC. It codes for CASRPIRGYNEQFF.

The V and J genes are TRBV6-1 and TRBJ2-7, with 8 bases matching TRBD2. The germline V gene has CDR1 MNHNS and CDR2 SASEGT. The ends lost 2 bases at V and 7 bases at J; junction bases unmatched: 13. This CDR3 is built from 16 residues. CDR3: CASSERFGGAFREQYF. As DNA, the CDR3 is TGTGCCAGCAGTGAAAGGTTCGGGGGGGCCTTTCGGGAGCAGTACTTC.

The chain recombines TRBV7-6 with TRBJ2-5; D is undetermined. Trimming stripped 0 bases from V and 1 base from J, with 6 bases between. CDR3 size: 14 residues. CDR1 and CDR2 from the germline V gene are SGHVS and FNYEAQ. CDR3 amino acids: CASSLASSQETQYF. The CDR3 DNA reads as TGTGCCAGCAGCTTAGCTTCGAGCCAAGAGACCCAGTACTTC.

J is TRBJ2-1 and V is TRBV11-3; D is possibly TRBD2 (5 bases). The V gene lost 4 bases and the J gene lost 9 bases, with 19 bases spanning the gap. The CDR3 length is 15 residues. Germline V lookup: CDR1 SGHNT, CDR2 YENEEA. CDR3 sequence reads: CASSSGLTTDIEQFF. DNA of the CDR3: TGTGCCAGCAGCTCGGGATTGACTACAGACATTGAGCAGTTCTTC.

This chain links TRBV6-5 with TRBJ2-7; the D gene is possibly TRBD2 (5 bases). There are 13 residues in the CDR3. Germline-derived CDR1 and CDR2 are MNHEY and SVGAGI. Trimming removed 0 bases at V and 7 bases at J, with 10 bases between. The CDR3 bases are TGTGCCAGCAGTTACTCGACCAGCGGTGAGCAGTACTTC. As protein: CASSYSTSGEQYF.

The V gene is TRBV30, the J gene TRBJ2-3; 10 bases match TRBD2. V was clipped by 4 bases and J by 2 bases; unmatched bases: 6. CDR3 length: 15 residues. The V gene's germline CDR1 is GTSNPN and CDR2 SVGIG (reference sequence). CDR3 nucleotide sequence: TGTGCCTGGACTTTAGGACTAGCGGACACAGATACGCAGTATTTT. This translates into CAWTLGLADTDTQYF. Drawing the rest from reference TRBV30 and TRBJ2-3, the complete variable domain is SQTIHQWPATLVQPVGSPLSLECTVEGTSNPNLYWYRQAAGRGLQLLFYSVGIGQISSEVPQNLSASRPQDRQFILSSKKLLLSDSGFYLCAWTLGLADTDTQYFGPGTRLTVL.

The chain uses TRBV7-2 and TRBJ2-1; 8 bases line up with TRBD2. From germline, CDR1 is SGHTA and CDR2 FQGNSA. V was pared by 5 bases and J by 7 bases, with 4 bases of the junction left unmatched. There are 13 residues in the CDR3. In nucleotides, the CDR3 is TGTGCCAGCAGCCCACGGGGGGGAAATGAGCAGTTCTTC. It is translated as CASSPRGGNEQFF. Based on the CDR3 plus reference TRBV7-2 and TRBJ2-1, the full variable domain is GAGVSQSPSNKVTEKGKDVELRCDPISGHTALYWYRQSLGQGLEFLIYFQGNSAPDKSGLPSDRFSAERTGGSVSTLTIQRTQQEDSAVYLCASSPRGGNEQFFGPGTRLTVL.

The chain employs TRBV4-2 and TRBJ1-5; the D is unclear. This CDR3 region has 20 residues. Looked up from germline, CDR1 is LGHNA and CDR2 is YNFKEQ. V lost 0 bases, J lost 1 base, and 22 bases lay in between. The DNA for the CDR3 is TGTGCCAGCAGCCAAGATCTCCCCGCGGGGATCACAAAGAGCAATCAGCCCCAGCATTTT. It is translated as CASSQDLPAGITKSNQPQHF.

The CDR3 DNA follows: TGTGCCAGCAGCGCCCCGGGACAGGGGGCGGATGAGCAGTTCTTC. Translating gives CASSAPGQGADEQFF. The chain links TRBV9 to TRBJ2-1, with 12 bases that match TRBD1. Germline V gives CDR1 SGDLS, CDR2 YYNGEE. V shed 3 bases and J 8 bases; nucleotides not matched to a gene: 6. The CDR3 spans 15 residues. Full variable domain (remainder filled in from reference TRBV9 and TRBJ2-1): DSGVTQTPKHLITATGQRVTLRCSPRSGDLSVYWYQQSLDQGLQFLIQYYNGEERAKGNILERFSAQQFPDLHSELNLSSLELGDSALYFCASSAPGQGADEQFFGPGTRLTVL.

V gene TRBV21-1 combines with J gene TRBJ1-6. TRBV21-1 represents a pseudogene. The CDR3 covers 17 residues. The DNA for the CDR3 is TGTGCCAGCAGCAGAGAGTCTCTGCGCTCCTATAATTCACCCCTCCACTTT. It codes for CASSRESLRSYNSPLHF.

This chain uses TRBV9 with TRBJ2-5, with TRBD2 identical over 7 bases. V shed 4 bases and J 3 bases; nucleotides not matched to a gene: 6. Germline CDR1 reads SGDLS; CDR2 reads YYNGEE. The CDR3 loop spans 14 amino acids. The CDR3 protein is CASSPRLAEETQYF. The CDR3 nucleotides read TGTGCCAGCAGCCCTAGACTAGCTGAAGAGACCCAGTACTTC.

In this sample, this clone is medium-sized (0.01 to 0.1%). J is TRBJ1-2 and V is TRBV19; the D gene is possibly TRBD1 (6 bases). The length of the CDR3 is 12 residues. Trimming removed 5 bases from V and 6 bases from J, with 10 bases in between. Germline V gene lookup returns CDR1 LNHDA and CDR2 SQIVND (reference sequence). The CDR3 is CASSAGTHGYTF. The DNA of the CDR3 is TGTGCCAGTAGTGCAGGGACACATGGCTACACCTTC.

This sequence joins TRBV2 and TRBJ1-5, with 8 bases fitting TRBD1. The CDR3 contains 13 residues. Germline CDR1 is SNHLY and CDR2 is FYNNEI. With 6 bases clipped from V and 7 bases from J, the junction kept 5 bases outside the gene matches. The CDR3 bases are TGTGCCAGCAGCCAGGGGGCGGCACAGCCCCAGCATTTT. Protein sequence: CASSQGAAQPQHF.